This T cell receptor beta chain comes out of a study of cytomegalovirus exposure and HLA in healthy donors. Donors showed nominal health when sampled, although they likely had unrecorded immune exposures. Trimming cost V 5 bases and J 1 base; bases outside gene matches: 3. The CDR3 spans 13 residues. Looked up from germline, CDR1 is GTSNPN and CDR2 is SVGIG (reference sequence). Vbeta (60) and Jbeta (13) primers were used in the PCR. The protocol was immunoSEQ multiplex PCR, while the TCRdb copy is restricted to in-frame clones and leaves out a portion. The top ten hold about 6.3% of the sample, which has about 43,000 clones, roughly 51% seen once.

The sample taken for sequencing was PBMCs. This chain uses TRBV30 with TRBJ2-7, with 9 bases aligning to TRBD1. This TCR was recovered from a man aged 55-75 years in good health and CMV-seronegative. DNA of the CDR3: TGTGCCTGGGCGGGACAGGGATCCTACGAGCAGTACTTC. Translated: CAWAGQGSYEQYF.